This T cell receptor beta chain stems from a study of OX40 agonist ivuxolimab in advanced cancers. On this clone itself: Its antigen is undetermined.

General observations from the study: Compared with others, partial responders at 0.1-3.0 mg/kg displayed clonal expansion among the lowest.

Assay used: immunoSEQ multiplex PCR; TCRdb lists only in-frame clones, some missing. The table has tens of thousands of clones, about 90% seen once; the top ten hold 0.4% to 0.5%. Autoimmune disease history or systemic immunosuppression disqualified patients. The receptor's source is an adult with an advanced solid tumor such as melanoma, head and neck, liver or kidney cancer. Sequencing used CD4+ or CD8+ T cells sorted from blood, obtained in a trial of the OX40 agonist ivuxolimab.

As DNA, the CDR3 is TGTGCCAGCAGGGAACAGGGGTTGGGTTTTGGTGGCTACACCTTC. It translates to CASREQGLGFGGYTF. The chain carries TRBV2 and TRBJ1-2; 7 nucleotides match TRBD1. After removal of 6 bases from V and 7 bases from J, the junction contained 14 bases not matched to a gene. Germline V gives CDR1 SNHLY, CDR2 FYNNEI. This CDR3 comprises 15 residues.